Listed here are 17 T cell receptor beta chains from one sample, sequenced in a study of monozygotic twins with inflammatory bowel disease. TCRdb re-called the 5' RACE reads; every CDR3 protein appears as one record, without DNA. This specimen shows under 130,000 distinct CDR3 sequences; the ten leading clones hold less than 2%. The sample taken for sequencing was blood. Receptors were obtained from a human donor with ulcerative colitis or Crohn's disease, or a healthy co-twin of an affected twin (not recorded which).

J is TRBJ2-7 and V is TRBV9; TCRdb gives TRBD1 as the D gene, but with no DNA this cannot be confirmed. Germline V gives CDR1 SGDLS, CDR2 YYNGEE. The CDR3 sequence is 12 residues long. The CDR3 sequence: CASSQGRGEQYF.

V usage is TRBV6-5 and J usage is TRBJ2-1; TCRdb names TRBD1, which stays unverified in the absence of DNA. The germline CDR1 and CDR2 sequences are MNHEY and SVGAGI. This CDR3 is built from 13 residues. The CDR3 loop reads CASKRDRTNEQFF.

J is TRBJ2-7 and V is TRBV7-2. Germline V CDR1 and CDR2: SGHTA, FQGNSA. CDR3 length: 12 amino acids. Here the CDR3 reads CASSTNYYEQYF.

V and J are TRBV12-3 or TRBV12-4 and TRBJ2-2. The CDR3 is made up of 14 amino acids. Here the CDR3 reads CASSPTGTTGELFF.

The chain recombines TRBV5-5 with TRBJ2-7. Germline lookup yields CDR1 SGHKS and CDR2 YYEKEE (reference sequence). There are 16 residues in the CDR3. The CDR3 loop reads CASSFRTVAGSYEQYF.

V is TRBV18 and J is TRBJ2-3; TCRdb proposes TRBD2, but this gene call is untestable without DNA. The germline CDR1 and CDR2 sequences are KGHSH and LQKENI. The CDR3 is made up of 16 amino acids. The CDR3 here is CASSPLAGTLTDTQYF.

The rearrangement joins TRBV11-3 to TRBJ2-1; TCRdb designates TRBD1, a call that cannot be tested without DNA. This CDR3 comprises 12 residues. Looked up from germline, CDR1 is SGHNT and CDR2 is YENEEA. The CDR3 loop reads CASSSDRDEQFF. Full variable domain (remainder filled in from reference TRBV11-3 and TRBJ2-1): EAGVVQSPRYKIIEKKQPVAFWCNPISGHNTLYWYLQNLGQGPELLIRYENEEAVDDSQLPKDRFSAERLKGVDSTLKIQPAELGDSAVYLCASSSDRDEQFFGPGTRLTVL.

The chain combines TRBV20-1 with TRBJ2-1; without DNA, the TCRdb call of TRBD2 cannot be checked. Germline lookup yields CDR1 DFQATT and CDR2 SNEGSKA (reference sequence). The CDR3 runs to 15 residues. The CDR3 protein is CSARDPVRGGNEQFF.

The gene calls are TRBV28 and TRBJ2-7; with no DNA, the TCRdb D assignment of TRBD2 cannot be verified. The CDR3 extends over 16 amino acids. Germline assignment: CDR1 MDHEN and CDR2 SYDVKM. The CDR3 protein is CASRLTRGSGRHEQYF.

The chain couples TRBV6-5 to TRBJ2-3; TCRdb selects TRBD2, and the lack of DNA leaves this call unchecked. The germline gives CDR1 MNHEY, CDR2 SVGAGI. This CDR3 has 18 residues. The CDR3 sequence is CASSYKLWGEANRYRQYF.

The chain employs TRBV20-1 and TRBJ2-1; TCRdb picks TRBD1, but there is no DNA to check that call. The CDR3 spans 14 residues. Germline CDR1 DFQATT, CDR2 SNEGSKA (reference sequence). The CDR3 spells CSAGTGRSYNEQFF.

The V and J genes are TRBV11-3 and TRBJ1-4; absent DNA, TCRdb's TRBD1 call cannot be checked. Germline CDR1 is SGHNT and CDR2 is YENEEA. The CDR3 runs 19 residues. The CDR3 loop is CASRHRDRGLRGTNEKLFF. The full variable domain, with the rest looked up from reference TRBV11-3 and TRBJ1-4, is EAGVVQSPRYKIIEKKQPVAFWCNPISGHNTLYWYLQNLGQGPELLIRYENEEAVDDSQLPKDRFSAERLKGVDSTLKIQPAELGDSAVYLCASRHRDRGLRGTNEKLFFGSGTQLSVL.

The V gene is TRBV2, the J gene TRBJ1-2; TCRdb's D call, TRBD1, is unchecked because there is no DNA. The CDR3 is 12 amino acids. The germline CDR1 and CDR2 sequences are SNHLY and FYNNEI. CDR3: CASSTGLGGYTF.

The rearrangement uses TRBV6-5 and TRBJ2-1; TCRdb's D call, TRBD1, is unchecked because there is no DNA. Germline V gives CDR1 MNHEY, CDR2 SVGAGI. This CDR3 is 15 amino acids long. This CDR3 is CASSYERLNFNEQFF.

The chain carries TRBV7-8 and TRBJ2-7; TCRdb calls TRBD2, which cannot be checked without DNA. The CDR3 loop spans 14 amino acids. CDR1 and CDR2 from the germline V gene are SGHVS and FQNEAQ. This CDR3 is CASSLLGTSGEQYF.

This chain links TRBV29-1 with TRBJ2-4; TCRdb's D call of TRBD2 is untestable without DNA. CDR1 is SQVTM, CDR2 ANQGSEA, per germline. This CDR3 is built from 13 residues. This CDR3 is CSVEVNRAGIQYF.

The chain uses TRBV19 and TRBJ1-3; TCRdb returns TRBD1, unconfirmable since there is no DNA. Germline V gene lookup returns CDR1 LNHDA and CDR2 SQIVND (reference sequence). This CDR3 is 19 amino acids long. CDR3 loop: CASRSRGTWAGNSGNTIYF.